The entry below gives a single T cell receptor beta chain sequence along with its context. Both TRBC1 and TRBC2 were covered by a beta constant-region primer of two equimolar oligonucleotides. TCRdb reprocessed the UMI-ligation and nested PCR reads with MiXCR, giving one entry per CDR3 protein. This sample has roughly 98,000 distinct CDR3 sequences; roughly 7% occur once, and the top ten carry about 1.6%. The record originates from a study of naive and memory T cell subsets. Germline CDR1 DFQATT, CDR2 SNEGSKA (reference sequence). V was trimmed by 0 bases and J by 0 bases, leaving 9 bases between them. CDR3 size: 16 residues.

This rearrangement joins TRBV20-1 to TRBJ1-6, with D hard to call. Sequencing was carried out using central memory CD4+ T cells from blood. The source of this sequence is a human donor in good health. CDR3 nucleotides: TGCAGTGCTAGAGATAGCGGCAGCTCCTATAATTCACCCCTCCACTTT. Its translation: CSARDSGSSYNSPLHF.